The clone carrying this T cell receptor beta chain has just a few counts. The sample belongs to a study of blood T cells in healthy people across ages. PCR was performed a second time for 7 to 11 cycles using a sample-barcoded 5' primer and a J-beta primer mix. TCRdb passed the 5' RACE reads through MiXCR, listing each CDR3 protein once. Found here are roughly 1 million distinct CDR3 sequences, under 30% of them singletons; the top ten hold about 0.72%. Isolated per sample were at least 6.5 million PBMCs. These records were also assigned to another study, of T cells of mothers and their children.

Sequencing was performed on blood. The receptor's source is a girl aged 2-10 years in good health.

The CDR3 is CASGSRTGTENTGELFF. The CDR3 DNA reads TGTGCTAGTGGTTCGAGGACCGGGACAGAGAACACCGGGGAGCTGTTTTTT. The genes are TRBV12-5 and TRBJ2-2, with 7 bases aligning to TRBD1. Per the germline V gene, CDR1 is LGHNT and CDR2 is FRNRAP. The trim removed 4 bases at V and 1 base at J, leaving 9 bases unmatched. The CDR3 consists of 17 residues.